This T cell receptor beta chain was obtained from a study of T-cell memory formation after mild COVID-19. TCRdb reanalysed the 5' RACE reads using MiXCR and keeps one entry per CDR3 protein. The sample lists roughly 600,000 distinct CDR3 sequences; about a sixth were seen once. This clonotype was counted between two and nine times. This TCR came from an adult woman who had mild COVID-19 (a few samples of this study predate the infection). Cell type and time point are not known. The sample consisted of PBMCs or a T cell subset sorted from them (not recorded which).

The CDR3 sequence: CASSLRGGGHVTGELFF. Here the CDR3 DNA reads TGTGCCAGCAGCCTGAGGGGCGGGGGTCATGTCACCGGGGAGCTGTTTTTT. The V call is TRBV5-4, the J call TRBJ2-2; 7 nucleotides align to TRBD2. The CDR3 runs to 17 residues. With V trimmed by 4 bases and J by 4 bases, 13 bases remained unmatched. Germline CDR1 and CDR2: SGHNT and YYREEE (reference sequence).